The 7 T cell receptor beta chains in this list originate from one sample, sequenced in a study of blood T cells in healthy people across ages. For the second PCR, which ran for roughly 6 to 12 cycles, a sample-barcoded 5' primer and a J-beta primer mix were used. TCRdb re-analysed the 5' RACE reads in MiXCR, keeping a single row per CDR3 protein. The sample lists roughly 500,000 distinct CDR3 sequences; less than 25% were seen once. In addition, the sample was reused for a study of T cells of mothers and their children.

Specimen: blood. These receptors all stem from a boy aged 5-17 years in good health.

In this sample, this clonotype turned up a few times. CDR3 sequence: CASSLAFHSGNTIYF. CDR3 DNA sequence: TGTGCCAGCAGTTTAGCATTTCACTCTGGAAACACCATATATTTT. The chain combines TRBV12-3 or TRBV12-4 with TRBJ1-3, with unresolved D. Trimming took 0 bases from V and 0 from J, leaving 6 bases between them. The CDR3 contains 15 residues.

The rearrangement uses TRBV9 and TRBJ1-6, with D maybe TRBD1 (5 bases). The CDR3 runs to 15 residues. Germline V lookup: CDR1 SGDLS, CDR2 YYNGEE. V lost 4 bases to trimming and J lost 9 bases, with 17 bases between them. The CDR3: CASSPGTTSGSPLHF. The CDR3 nucleotides read TGTGCCAGCAGCCCAGGGACCACCTCTGGTTCACCCCTCCACTTT.

This clonotype was detected a few times. This chain joins TRBV24-1 and TRBJ1-1, with 9 bases lining up with TRBD1. Germline V CDR1 and CDR2: KGHDR, SFDVKD. The CDR3 totals 13 residues. V lost 2 bases to trimming and J lost 10 bases; unmatched junction nucleotides: 4. CDR3: CATSDSGDRVAFF. Written as DNA, the CDR3 is TGTGCCACCAGTGATTCGGGGGACAGGGTAGCTTTCTTT.

This clonotype was seen only a few times. This chain links TRBV9 with TRBJ2-5; no clear D gene. Trimming left V 0 bases short and J 2 bases short, with 8 bases between. The CDR3 is made up of 14 amino acids. Looked up from germline, CDR1 is SGDLS and CDR2 is YYNGEE. This chain's CDR3 is CASSVEPVQETQYF. For the CDR3, the DNA is TGTGCCAGCAGCGTAGAACCAGTGCAAGAGACCCAGTACTTC.

The V and J genes are TRBV7-2 and TRBJ2-7; TRBD1 matches at 11 bases. This CDR3 comprises 15 residues. Losses at the gene ends were 5 bases for V and 4 bases for J; bases not matched to a gene: 7. Germline V gives CDR1 SGHTA, CDR2 FQGNSA. The CDR3 spells CASSMRTGGEYEQYF. Written as DNA, the CDR3 is TGTGCCAGCAGCATGCGGACAGGGGGCGAGTACGAGCAGTACTTC.

This chain connects TRBV20-1 to TRBJ2-1; D unclear. The DNA matches TRBJ2-7 better at its end, which makes the J call doubtful. Germline V CDR1 and CDR2: DFQATT, SNEGSKA (reference sequence). The CDR3 consists of 14 residues. DNA of the CDR3: TGCAGTGCTAGAGATAACGGTGTGGGGAACGAGCAGTACTTC. This encodes CSARDNGVGNEQYF.

This chain joins TRBV4-3 and TRBJ2-1, with 10 bases lining up with TRBD2. The V gene's germline CDR1 is LGHNA and CDR2 YSLEER. V shed 0 bases and J 3 bases; nucleotides not matched to a gene: 8. CDR3 length: 18 amino acids. CDR3 DNA sequence: TGCGCCAGCAGCCAAGATGTTACTAGCGGGAAGTACTACAATGAGCAGTTCTTC. Translated: CASSQDVTSGKYYNEQFF.